The rows below give T cell receptor beta chains drawn from one sample of a study of CD8+ T cells in alopecia areata. Data came from immunoSEQ multiplex PCR; TCRdb stores just in-frame clones and leaves some out. The sample consists of 130,000 to 150,000 clones, about 51% of them appearing once. Sequencing was performed on CD4+ T cells sorted from blood, taken at week 0. The source of these receptors is a human donor with alopecia areata. Each CDR3 is given with its conserved first and last residue. A D gene is named only where the DNA matches it firmly. Clone size, where shown, is once, few, many, or a class for clones that have expanded.

CDR3 protein: CASSTTVNYGYTF
CDR3 DNA: TGTGCCAGCAGCACGACAGTAAACTATGGCTACACCTTC
V gene: TRBV6-5
D gene: -
clone size: -
J gene: TRBJ1-2

CDR3 protein: CASGDATEKLFF
CDR3 DNA: TGTGCCAGCGGTGACGCTACTGAAAAACTGTTTTTT
V gene: TRBV28
D gene: -
clone size: few
J gene: TRBJ1-4

CDR3 protein: CASSSTGINTEAFF
CDR3 DNA: TGCGCCAGCAGCTCAACAGGGATTAACACTGAAGCTTTCTTT
V gene: TRBV5-1
D gene: -
clone size: -
J gene: TRBJ1-1

CDR3 protein: CASSPRGYEQYF
CDR3 DNA: TGTGCCAGCAGCCCGAGGGGCTACGAGCAGTACTTC
V gene: TRBV5-6
D gene: -
clone size: -
J gene: TRBJ2-7

CDR3 protein: CASQTAALLYF
CDR3 DNA: TGTGCCTCTCAGACAGCCGCGCTCTTGTACTTC
V gene: TRBV30
D gene: -
clone size: -
J gene: TRBJ2-7

CDR3 protein: CASKEEVDTEAFF
CDR3 DNA: TGTGCCTCCAAAGAGGAGGTGGACACTGAAGCTTTCTTT
V gene: TRBV30
D gene: -
clone size: few
J gene: TRBJ1-1

CDR3 protein: CSVGGLWGETQYF
CDR3 DNA: TGCAGCGTGGGTGGACTCTGGGGGGAGACCCAGTACTTC
V gene: TRBV29-1
D gene: -
clone size: -
J gene: TRBJ2-5

CDR3 protein: CASSPRGTGELFF
CDR3 DNA: TGTGCCAGCAGTCCTAGGGGCACCGGGGAGCTGTTTTTT
V gene: TRBV2
D gene: -
clone size: -
J gene: TRBJ2-2

CDR3 protein: CASRRGQENTEAFF
CDR3 DNA: TGTGCCAGCAGGCGCGGACAGGAGAACACTGAAGCTTTCTTT
V gene: TRBV7-2
D gene: TRBD1
clone size: few
J gene: TRBJ1-1

CDR3 protein: CASIPRNGYEQYF
CDR3 DNA: TGTGCCAGCATCCCCCGGAATGGCTACGAGCAGTACTTC
V gene: TRBV28
D gene: -
clone size: -
J gene: TRBJ2-7

CDR3 protein: CSASWDVVTF
CDR3 DNA: TGCAGTGCTAGCTGGGACGTAGTAACCTTC
V gene: TRBV20-1
D gene: -
clone size: -
J gene: TRBJ1-2

CDR3 protein: CASSPTTGGTEAFF
CDR3 DNA: TGTGCCAGCAGCCCTACGACAGGGGGCACTGAAGCTTTCTTT
V gene: TRBV11-2
D gene: TRBD1
clone size: few
J gene: TRBJ1-1

CDR3 protein: CSVHRGPGNTIYF
CDR3 DNA: TGCAGCGTCCACCGGGGCCCTGGAAACACCATATATTTT
V gene: TRBV29-1
D gene: -
clone size: once
J gene: TRBJ1-3

CDR3 protein: CASSLRQYNQPQHF
CDR3 DNA: TGTGCCAGCAGCCTACGACAATACAATCAGCCCCAGCATTTT
V gene: TRBV11-2
D gene: -
clone size: few
J gene: TRBJ1-5

CDR3 protein: CASSRTSRGASSYEQYF
CDR3 DNA: TGTGCCAGCAGCAGAACCAGTAGAGGGGCCAGCTCCTACGAGCAGTACTTC
V gene: TRBV11-2
D gene: -
clone size: -
J gene: TRBJ2-7

CDR3 protein: CASSERLTGELFF
CDR3 DNA: TGTGCCAGCAGTGAACGCCTCACCGGGGAGCTGTTTTTT
V gene: TRBV2
D gene: -
clone size: -
J gene: TRBJ2-2

CDR3 protein: CASSRTGQSYGYTF
CDR3 DNA: TGTGCCAGCAGCCGGACAGGGCAATCCTATGGCTACACCTTC
V gene: TRBV6-5
D gene: TRBD1
clone size: -
J gene: TRBJ1-2

CDR3 protein: CASSQVGHTDGELFF
CDR3 DNA: TGCGCCAGCAGCCAAGTCGGACACACCGACGGGGAGCTGTTTTTT
V gene: TRBV4-3
D gene: -
clone size: -
J gene: TRBJ2-2

CDR3 protein: CASSSGLALYEQYF
CDR3 DNA: TGTGCCAGCAGCTCGGGACTAGCCCTCTACGAGCAGTACTTC
V gene: TRBV7-2
D gene: TRBD2
clone size: once
J gene: TRBJ2-7

CDR3 protein: CASSSATPRGGTYNEQFF
CDR3 DNA: TGTGCCAGCAGTTCTGCCACCCCCCGCGGGGGCACCTACAATGAGCAGTTCTTC
V gene: TRBV28
D gene: -
clone size: -
J gene: TRBJ2-1

CDR3 protein: CASSSGTGGNQPQHF
CDR3 DNA: TGTGCCAGCAGCTCCGGGACAGGGGGGAATCAGCCCCAGCATTTT
V gene: TRBV6-6
D gene: TRBD1
clone size: -
J gene: TRBJ1-5

CDR3 protein: CASSLDGSSYNEQFF
CDR3 DNA: TGCGCCAGCAGCTTGGACGGGAGTTCCTACAATGAGCAGTTCTTC
V gene: TRBV5-1
D gene: -
clone size: few
J gene: TRBJ2-1

CDR3 protein: CASSPSTGSWETQYF
CDR3 DNA: TGTGCCAGCAGCCCGTCGACAGGGTCCTGGGAGACCCAGTACTTC
V gene: TRBV7-2
D gene: TRBD1
clone size: few
J gene: TRBJ2-5

CDR3 protein: CATSPPAGRTGELFF
CDR3 DNA: TGTGCCACCTCCCCTCCGGCGGGACGTACCGGGGAGCTGTTTTTT
V gene: TRBV7-9
D gene: -
clone size: -
J gene: TRBJ2-2

CDR3 protein: CASSDKNTGELFF
CDR3 DNA: TGTGCCAGCAGCGATAAAAACACCGGGGAGCTGTTTTTT
V gene: TRBV7-2
D gene: -
clone size: -
J gene: TRBJ2-2

CDR3 protein: CAWSVQAGPRETQYF
CDR3 DNA: TGTGCCTGGAGTGTACAGGCGGGGCCAAGGGAGACCCAGTACTTC
V gene: TRBV30
D gene: -
clone size: few
J gene: TRBJ2-5

CDR3 protein: CASSLVGTPGTDTQYF
CDR3 DNA: TGTGCCAGCAGCTTAGTAGGCACCCCTGGCACAGATACGCAGTATTTT
V gene: TRBV7-2
D gene: -
clone size: -
J gene: TRBJ2-3

CDR3 protein: CASSPTQGSQYF
CDR3 DNA: TGCGCCAGCAGCCCTACGCAAGGGTCCCAGTACTTC
V gene: TRBV5-1
D gene: -
clone size: few
J gene: TRBJ2-5

CDR3 protein: CASHKRDRATEAFF
CDR3 DNA: TGTGCCAGTCACAAACGGGACAGGGCCACTGAAGCTTTCTTT
V gene: TRBV19
D gene: TRBD1
clone size: -
J gene: TRBJ1-1

CDR3 protein: CASYRRRYEQYF
CDR3 DNA: TGTGCCAGCTACCGGAGGCGATACGAGCAGTACTTC
V gene: TRBV28
D gene: -
clone size: -
J gene: TRBJ2-7

CDR3 protein: CASSLTTGTAPYEQYF
CDR3 DNA: TGTGCCAGCAGCCTAACGACCGGGACAGCTCCTTACGAGCAGTACTTC
V gene: TRBV7-8
D gene: TRBD1
clone size: -
J gene: TRBJ2-7

CDR3 protein: CASSLPGGTYNEQFF
CDR3 DNA: TGCGCCAGCAGCCTTCCGGGGGGGACCTACAATGAGCAGTTCTTC
V gene: TRBV4-1
D gene: TRBD2
clone size: -
J gene: TRBJ2-1

CDR3 protein: CSVGTSGDNEQFF
CDR3 DNA: TGCAGCGTCGGGACTAGCGGAGACAATGAGCAGTTCTTC
V gene: TRBV29-1
D gene: TRBD2
clone size: -
J gene: TRBJ2-1

CDR3 protein: CASSSRQGASGSGEQFF
CDR3 DNA: TGCGCCAGCAGCTCGCGGCAAGGGGCTAGCGGGAGTGGTGAGCAGTTCTTC
V gene: TRBV5-1
D gene: TRBD2
clone size: -
J gene: TRBJ2-1

CDR3 protein: CASSLSLGGANVLTF
CDR3 DNA: TGTGCCAGCAGTTTAAGCCTGGGAGGGGCCAACGTCCTGACTTTC
V gene: TRBV28
D gene: -
clone size: -
J gene: TRBJ2-6